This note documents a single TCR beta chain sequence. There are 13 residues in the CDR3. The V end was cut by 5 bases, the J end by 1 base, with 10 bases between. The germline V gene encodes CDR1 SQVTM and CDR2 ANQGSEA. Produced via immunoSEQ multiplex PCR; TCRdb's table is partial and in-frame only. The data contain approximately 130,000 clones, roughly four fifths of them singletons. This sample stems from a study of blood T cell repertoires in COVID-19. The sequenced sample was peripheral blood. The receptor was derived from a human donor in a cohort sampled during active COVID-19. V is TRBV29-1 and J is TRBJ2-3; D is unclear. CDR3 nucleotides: TGCAGCGTTCGGAGTATCGGCACAGATACGCAGTATTTT. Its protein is CSVRSIGTDTQYF.